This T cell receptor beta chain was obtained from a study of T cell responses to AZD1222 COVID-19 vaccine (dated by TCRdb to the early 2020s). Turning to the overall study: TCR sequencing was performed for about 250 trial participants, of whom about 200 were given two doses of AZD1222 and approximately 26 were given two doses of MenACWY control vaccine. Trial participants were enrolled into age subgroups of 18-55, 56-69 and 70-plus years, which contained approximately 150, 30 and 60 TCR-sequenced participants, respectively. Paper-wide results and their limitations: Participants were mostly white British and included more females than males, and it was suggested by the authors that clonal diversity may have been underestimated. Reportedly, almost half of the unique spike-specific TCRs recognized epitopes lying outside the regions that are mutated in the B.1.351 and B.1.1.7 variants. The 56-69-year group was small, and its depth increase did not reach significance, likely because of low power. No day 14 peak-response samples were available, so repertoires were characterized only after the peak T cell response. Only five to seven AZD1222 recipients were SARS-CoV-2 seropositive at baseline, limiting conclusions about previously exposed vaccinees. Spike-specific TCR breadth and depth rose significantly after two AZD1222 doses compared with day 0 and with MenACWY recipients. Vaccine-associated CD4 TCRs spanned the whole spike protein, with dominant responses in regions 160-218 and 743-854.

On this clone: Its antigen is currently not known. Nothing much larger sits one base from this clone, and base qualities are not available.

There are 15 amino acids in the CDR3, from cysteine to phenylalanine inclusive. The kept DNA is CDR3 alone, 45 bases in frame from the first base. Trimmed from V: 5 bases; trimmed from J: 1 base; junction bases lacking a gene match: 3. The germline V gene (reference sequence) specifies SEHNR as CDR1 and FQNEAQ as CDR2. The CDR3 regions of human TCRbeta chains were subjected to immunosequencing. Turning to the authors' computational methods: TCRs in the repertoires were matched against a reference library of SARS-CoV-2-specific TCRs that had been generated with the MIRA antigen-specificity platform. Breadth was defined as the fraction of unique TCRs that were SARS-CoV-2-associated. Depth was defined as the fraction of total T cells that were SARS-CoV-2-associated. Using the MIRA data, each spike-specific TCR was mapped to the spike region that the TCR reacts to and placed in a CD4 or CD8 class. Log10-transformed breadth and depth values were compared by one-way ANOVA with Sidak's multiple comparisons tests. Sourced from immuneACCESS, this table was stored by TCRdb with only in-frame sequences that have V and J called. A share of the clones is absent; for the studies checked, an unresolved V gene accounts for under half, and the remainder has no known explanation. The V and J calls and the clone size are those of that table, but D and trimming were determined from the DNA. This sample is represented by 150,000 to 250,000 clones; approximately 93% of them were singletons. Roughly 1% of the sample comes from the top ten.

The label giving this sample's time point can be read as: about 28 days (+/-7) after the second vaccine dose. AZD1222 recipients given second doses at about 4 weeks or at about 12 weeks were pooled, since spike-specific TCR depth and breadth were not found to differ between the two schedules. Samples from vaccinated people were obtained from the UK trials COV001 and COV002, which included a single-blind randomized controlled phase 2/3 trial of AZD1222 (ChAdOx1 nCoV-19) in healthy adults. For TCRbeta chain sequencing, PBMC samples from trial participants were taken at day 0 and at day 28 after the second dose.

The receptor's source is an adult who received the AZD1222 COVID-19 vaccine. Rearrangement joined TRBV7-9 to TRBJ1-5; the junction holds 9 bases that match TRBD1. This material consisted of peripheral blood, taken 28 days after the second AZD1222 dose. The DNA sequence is TGTGCCAGCAGCAGACAGGGGGACAGCAATCAGCCCCAGCATTTT. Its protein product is CASSRQGDSNQPQHF.